This paragraph reports one T cell receptor (beta chain). The CDR3 is made up of 15 amino acids. Germline loops: CDR1 SGHRS, CDR2 YFSETQ. Trimming stripped 0 bases from V and 3 bases from J, with 10 bases between. Repertoires were generated with immunoSEQ multiplex PCR, while TCRdb's copy carries only in-frame clones and drops some. The sample records more than 45,000 clones, around 84% being singletons. The data are from a study of blood T cell repertoires in COVID-19. Sequenced sample: peripheral blood. The clonotype originates from a woman of 80 years or more with COVID-19, enrolled during active disease. The chain joins TRBV5-1 to TRBJ1-5; tentative D call: TRBD1 (5 bases). The CDR3 DNA follows: TGCGCCAGCAGCTTGGCCGGGGGACCCAATCAGCCCCAGCATTTT. This gives the protein CASSLAGGPNQPQHF.